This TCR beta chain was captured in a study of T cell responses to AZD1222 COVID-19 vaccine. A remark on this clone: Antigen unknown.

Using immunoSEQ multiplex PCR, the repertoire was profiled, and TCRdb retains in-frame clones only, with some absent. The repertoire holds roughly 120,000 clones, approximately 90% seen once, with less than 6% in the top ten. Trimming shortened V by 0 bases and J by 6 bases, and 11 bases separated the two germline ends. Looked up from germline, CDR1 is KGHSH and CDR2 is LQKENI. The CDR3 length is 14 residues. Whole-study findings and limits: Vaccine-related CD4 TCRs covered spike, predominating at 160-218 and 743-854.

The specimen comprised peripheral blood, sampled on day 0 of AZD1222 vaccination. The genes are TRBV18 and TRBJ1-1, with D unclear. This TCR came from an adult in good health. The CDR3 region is CASSPPNSEPEAFF. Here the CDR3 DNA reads TGTGCCAGCTCACCACCGAACAGCGAGCCTGAAGCTTTCTTT.